This T cell receptor (beta chain) came from a study of shared clonotypes between healthy human individuals. The CDR3 runs to 13 residues. V lost 3 bases, J lost 6 bases, and 10 bases lay in between. Looked up from germline, CDR1 is SGHNT and CDR2 is YYREEE (reference sequence). Overall study results and limits: The genetic and exposure-history diversity represented was limited by few donors.

Sequencing used immunoSEQ multiplex PCR; TCRdb keeps in-frame clones, though not all of them. The sample contains more than 2 million clones, 85% to 95% of which appear only once. On this clone itself: Its antigen is unidentified.

This TCR was recovered from a man younger than 35 in good health. Sequences were obtained from naive CD4+ T cells sorted from blood. The subset was: CD45RA+ positively selected. V is TRBV5-4 and J is TRBJ1-5; no clear D. The CDR3 loop reads CASSYSPSQPQHF. Written as DNA, the CDR3 is TGTGCCAGCAGCTATTCGCCTTCTCAGCCCCAGCATTTT.